This is a list of T cell receptor beta chains from one sample in a study of PD-1 blockade in mismatch repair-deficient tumors. The method was immunoSEQ multiplex PCR; TCRdb's version includes in-frame clones alone and lacks a portion of them. The table records more than 30,000 clones, roughly 85% of them present only once. The input for sequencing was peripheral blood, taken approximately 78 weeks after starting pembrolizumab. All receptors derive from an adult with mismatch repair-deficient cancer. CDR3s include the opening cysteine and the closing phenylalanine or tryptophan. Fields, in order: V gene, J gene, clone size, D gene, CDR3 DNA, CDR3 protein. A D gene is named only where the DNA matches it firmly. The size entry is marked missing in some rows and otherwise reads once, few, many or a size class.

>TRBV28|TRBJ2-2|-|TRBD2
TGTGCCAGCAGTACTAGCGGGGGAACCGGGGAGCTGTTTTTT
CASSTSGGTGELFF
>TRBV5-6|TRBJ2-7|-|TRBD1
TGTGCCAGCAGCTGGGGGACAGTCTCCTACGAGCAGTACTTC
CASSWGTVSYEQYF
>TRBV7-9|TRBJ2-7|-|-
TGTGCCAGCAGCCGACCAACGGGAGCTTTGTACGAGCAGTACTTC
CASSRPTGALYEQYF
>TRBV13|TRBJ2-7|-|TRBD1
TGTGCCAGCAGCACCCGGGACAGCCTAGGCGAGCAGTACTTC
CASSTRDSLGEQYF
>TRBV5-1|TRBJ2-3|-|-
TGCGCCAGCAGCTTGAACAGGGAAACAGATACGCAGTATTTT
CASSLNRETDTQYF
>TRBV6-5|TRBJ2-7|-|TRBD1
TGTGCCAGCAGTTTCCGGGACAGGGGATACGAGCAGTACTTC
CASSFRDRGYEQYF
>TRBV10-2|TRBJ2-7|few|-
TGCGCCAGCAGTGAGACCCGTCAGTACTTC
CASSETRQYF
>TRBV11-2|TRBJ2-3|-|-
TGTGCCAGCAGCTCCCCCCGGGGTATTCATACGCAGTATTTT
CASSSPRGIHTQYF
>TRBV28|TRBJ1-4|-|TRBD1
TGTGCCAGCAGTCCGTCGGGACAGGAAGCAACTAATGAAAAACTGTTTTTT
CASSPSGQEATNEKLFF
>TRBV7-9|TRBJ2-7|-|TRBD1
TGTGCCAGCTCTGGACAGGGGACCTACGAGCAGTACTTC
CASSGQGTYEQYF
>TRBV9|TRBJ1-2|-|-
TGTGCCAGCAGCGTAGTGGGAGGGCCGTATGGCTACACCTTC
CASSVVGGPYGYTF
>TRBV9|TRBJ2-7|-|-
TGTGCCAGCAGCCCCGCGGAGGGGGGAGCCTACGAGCAGTACTTC
CASSPAEGGAYEQYF
>TRBV6-6|TRBJ1-4|-|-
TGTGCCAGCAGTTCTGAAAAACTGTTTTTT
CASSSEKLFF
>TRBV29-1|TRBJ2-7|-|-
TGCAGCGTTGAAGTTACAGGGACCGGTACCTACGAGCAGTACTTC
CSVEVTGTGTYEQYF
>TRBV27|TRBJ2-1|-|-
TGTGCCAGCAGTGCGGGAAGCTCCTACAATGAGCAGTTCTTC
CASSAGSSYNEQFF
>TRBV28|TRBJ2-5|few|TRBD2
TGTGCCAGCAGTTTATCTGGGCTAGCGGGAGATCTAGAGACCCAGTACTTC
CASSLSGLAGDLETQYF
>TRBV19|TRBJ2-7|once|TRBD2
TGTGCCAGCAATAGCGGGAGGTCTGGCCCCACACCTACCGAGCAGTACTTC
CASNSGRSGPTPTEQYF